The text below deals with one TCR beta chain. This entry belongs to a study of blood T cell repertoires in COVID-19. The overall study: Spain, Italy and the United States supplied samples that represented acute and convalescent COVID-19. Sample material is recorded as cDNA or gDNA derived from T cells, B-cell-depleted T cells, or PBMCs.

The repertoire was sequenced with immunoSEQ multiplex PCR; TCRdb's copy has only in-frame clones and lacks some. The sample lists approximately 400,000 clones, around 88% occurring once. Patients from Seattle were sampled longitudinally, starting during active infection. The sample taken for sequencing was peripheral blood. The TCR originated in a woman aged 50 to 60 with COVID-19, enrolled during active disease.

Here the CDR3 DNA reads TGTGCCTCCTCCCCTTTGAAACAGGGTGTGGGAAACACCATATATTTT. Protein product: CASSPLKQGVGNTIYF. The chain has TRBV19 and TRBJ1-3, with D possibly being TRBD1 (6 bases). The CDR3 spans 16 residues. Trimming removed 11 bases from V and 4 bases from J, with 24 bases in between. CDR1 and CDR2 (germline): LNHDA, SQIVND (reference sequence).